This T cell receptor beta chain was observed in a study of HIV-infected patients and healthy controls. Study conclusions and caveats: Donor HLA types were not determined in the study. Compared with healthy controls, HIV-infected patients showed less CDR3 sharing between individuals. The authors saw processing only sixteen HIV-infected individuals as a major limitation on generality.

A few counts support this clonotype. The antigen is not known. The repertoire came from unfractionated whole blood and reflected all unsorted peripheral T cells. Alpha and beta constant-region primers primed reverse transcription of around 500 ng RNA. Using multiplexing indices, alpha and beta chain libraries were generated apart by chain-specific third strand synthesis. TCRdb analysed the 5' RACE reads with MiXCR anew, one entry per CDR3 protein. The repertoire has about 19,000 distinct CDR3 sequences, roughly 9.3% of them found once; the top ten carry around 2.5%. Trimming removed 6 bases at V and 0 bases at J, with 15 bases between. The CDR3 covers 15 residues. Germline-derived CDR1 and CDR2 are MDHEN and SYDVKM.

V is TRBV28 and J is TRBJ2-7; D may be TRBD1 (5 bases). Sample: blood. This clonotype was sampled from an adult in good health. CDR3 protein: CASRPRVLPSYEQYF. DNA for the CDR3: TGTGCCAGCAGGCCCAGGGTTCTGCCCTCCTACGAGCAGTACTTC.